What follows is one T cell receptor beta chain and its context. Authors' analysis steps: Cell counts per sample came from amplifying reference gene primers. Sequencing was performed with immunoSEQ multiplex PCR; in TCRdb, only in-frame clones are kept and a portion is missing. The V and J calls and clone size are taken from that table; D and trimming were inferred from the DNA. The table has approximately 50,000 clones, almost 95% seen once. This sample stems from a study of blood T cell repertoires in COVID-19. Study overall: The origin of the acute and convalescent COVID-19 samples was the United States, Italy and Spain. PBMCs, B-cell-depleted T cells, or T cells provided the cDNA or gDNA that made up the material.

The germline V and J ends were trimmed by 4 bases and 2 bases, with 13 bases remaining between them. Per germline, CDR1 LNHDA and CDR2 SQIVND (reference sequence). The CDR3 is made up of 15 amino acids. The sequencing sample was made of peripheral blood. This clonotype originated in a man aged 45-60 years with active COVID-19. The V and J genes are TRBV19 and TRBJ2-3, with TRBD1 as a possible D gene (5 bases). The CDR3 region has the DNA TGTGCCAGTAGTAATCCCGAAGGGGCCACAGATACGCAGTATTTT. Translating gives CASSNPEGATDTQYF. Drawing the rest from reference TRBV19 and TRBJ2-3, the complete variable domain is DGGITQSPKYLFRKEGQNVTLSCEQNLNHDAMYWYRQDPGQGLRLIYYSQIVNDFQKGDIAEGYSVSREKKESFPLTVTSAQKNPTAFYLCASSNPEGATDTQYFGPGTRLTVL.